These T cell receptor beta chains were read from a single sample in a study of technical replicates of blood from a few donors. Method: immunoSEQ multiplex PCR; TCRdb's copy keeps in-frame clones and lacks some. The profile shows under 95,000 clones, around 93% of them singletons. The sequencing input was T cells isolated from PBMCs. The receptors were sampled from a human donor in good health. Each CDR3 is given with its conserved first and last residue. A D gene is named only where the DNA matches it firmly. For some rows the clone size is stated as once, few or many, or as a class when expanded; others skip it.

TRBV10-1,TRBJ1-1,NA,NA,14,TGCGCCAGCAGTACAGGGTTGGTACTTACTGAAGCTTTCTTT,CASSTGLVLTEAFF
TRBV7-3,TRBJ2-3,NA,TRBD1,17,TGTGCCAGCAGCTTGTTTCCCGGGACAGTTAGCACAGATACGCAGTATTTT,CASSLFPGTVSTDTQYF
TRBV9,TRBJ1-4,NA,NA,15,TGTGCCAGCAGCTCAAGAGGGGGGGCTAATGAAAAACTGTTTTTT,CASSSRGGANEKLFF
TRBV5-1,TRBJ2-5,NA,NA,14,TGCGCCAGCAGCTTGGACAGTGGAAGGGAGAACCAGTACTTC,CASSLDSGRENQYF
TRBV9,TRBJ1-2,NA,NA,15,TGTGCCAGCAGCCCAATGGACAGAGAAGTCTATGGCTACACCTTC,CASSPMDREVYGYTF
TRBV19,TRBJ1-1,NA,NA,13,TGTGCCAGTTCAGAGCGCATGAACACTGAAGCTTTCTTT,CASSERMNTEAFF
TRBV2,TRBJ2-3,NA,NA,13,TGTGCCAGCAGTGATCGTTTCACAGATACGCAGTATTTT,CASSDRFTDTQYF
TRBV9,TRBJ2-1,NA,TRBD2,17,TGTGCCAGCAGCCTCCGTCTAGCGGGAGGGCCTGGCAATGAGCAGTTCTTC,CASSLRLAGGPGNEQFF
TRBV2,TRBJ1-5,NA,NA,13,TGTGCCAGCAGTGGGCAGGGCACTCAGCCCCAGCATTTT,CASSGQGTQPQHF
TRBV30,TRBJ1-1,NA,TRBD1,12,TGTGCCTGGAATTCGGGACAGATGGGGGCTTTCTTT,CAWNSGQMGAFF
TRBV27,TRBJ1-4,NA,NA,13,TGTGCCAGCAAAGGGGGGGCTAATGAAAAACTGTTTTTT,CASKGGANEKLFF
TRBV19,TRBJ1-5,NA,NA,12,TGTGCCAGTAGTATCAATAATCAGCCCCAGCATTTT,CASSINNQPQHF
TRBV27,TRBJ1-1,NA,NA,14,TGTGCCAGCAGTTCTGGCAGGGAGAACACTGAAGCTTTCTTT,CASSSGRENTEAFF
TRBV7-8,TRBJ1-1,NA,TRBD1,15,TGTGCCAGCAGCAACCGGGACAGGGGGAACACTGAAGCTTTCTTT,CASSNRDRGNTEAFF
TRBV19,TRBJ1-1,few,NA,15,TGTGCCAGTAGTATCGAGGGCAGCCTGGGCACTGAAGCTTTCTTT,CASSIEGSLGTEAFF
TRBV27,TRBJ2-3,NA,TRBD2,16,TGTGCCAGCAGTTTATATGCAGGACTAGGAGCTTATACGCAGTATTTT,CASSLYAGLGAYTQYF
TRBV7-3,TRBJ1-4,NA,NA,15,TGTGCCAGCAGCCCCCGGGGAGGGGTAGGGGAAAAACTGTTTTTT,CASSPRGGVGEKLFF
TRBV18,TRBJ2-7,NA,TRBD1,14,TGTGCCAGCTCGCGACAGGGGGGGATCTACGAGCAGTACTTC,CASSRQGGIYEQYF
TRBV28,TRBJ1-5,NA,NA,17,TGTGCCAGCTCTTCTAACGTCGCCACAGGGTGGAATCAGCCCCAGCATTTT,CASSSNVATGWNQPQHF
TRBV30,TRBJ1-1,few,NA,12,TGTGCCTGGAGTGATAGGAACACTGAAGCTTTCTTT,CAWSDRNTEAFF
TRBV10-1,TRBJ2-7,NA,NA,14,TGCGCCAGCAGTGAGTCGGAACTATCCTACGAGCAGTACTTC,CASSESELSYEQYF
TRBV27,TRBJ2-1,NA,NA,14,TGTGCCAGCAGTTTATATCTAGCCAACAATGAGCAGTTCTTC,CASSLYLANNEQFF
TRBV4-2,TRBJ1-1,NA,NA,18,TGTGCCAGCAGCCAAGAGGCGCGGGTCTCAGGGAGGGGCACTGAAGCTTTCTTT,CASSQEARVSGRGTEAFF
TRBV11-3,TRBJ2-2,NA,NA,15,TGTGCCAGCAGCTTTAGCCCCGCCAACACCGGGGAGCTGTTTTTT,CASSFSPANTGELFF
TRBV6-5,TRBJ2-7,NA,TRBD1,15,TGTGCCAGCAGTCAACGGACAGGGGGAGCCTACGAGCAGTACTTC,CASSQRTGGAYEQYF
TRBV15,TRBJ2-7,NA,TRBD1,15,TGTGCCACCAGCAGACGCGATCCAGGGGGCTACGAGCAGTACTTC,CATSRRDPGGYEQYF
TRBV6-6,TRBJ1-5,NA,NA,16,TGTGCCAGCGAAACTGGGGGATGGGGGCGCAATCAGCCCCAGCATTTT,CASETGGWGRNQPQHF
TRBV15,TRBJ2-7,NA,TRBD2,23,TGTGCCACCAGCAGAGACCTGGCTCAAGGTTGGACTAGCGGGAGTCAAAAGGGATACGAGCAGTACTTC,CATSRDLAQGWTSGSQKGYEQYF
TRBV29-1,TRBJ1-1,NA,TRBD1,13,TGCAGCGTTTTGGACAGGGTGTACACTGAAGCTTTCTTT,CSVLDRVYTEAFF
TRBV7-9,TRBJ1-1,NA,TRBD1,15,TGTGCCAGCAGCTTACAACAGGGGACGAACACTGAAGCTTTCTTT,CASSLQQGTNTEAFF
TRBV25-1,TRBJ1-1,NA,NA,15,TGTGCCAGCAGCTCTGGGAGAACTCTGAACACTGAAGCTTTCTTT,CASSSGRTLNTEAFF
TRBV20-1,TRBJ1-1,NA,TRBD1,11,TGCACCAGACAGGGGAACACTGAAGCTTTCTTT,CTRQGNTEAFF
TRBV6-1,TRBJ2-2,NA,TRBD2,15,TGTGCCAGCAGTGGACTAGCGGCGAACACCGGGGAGCTGTTTTTT,CASSGLAANTGELFF
TRBV19,TRBJ1-1,NA,NA,14,TGTGCCAGTAGTACCCCCGGCAGGGTCACTGAAGCTTTCTTT,CASSTPGRVTEAFF
TRBV27,TRBJ1-2,NA,NA,15,TGTGCCAGCAGTTTATGGAAGAACACCTTCGGGGTCTACACCTTC,CASSLWKNTFGVYTF
TRBV9,TRBJ2-7,NA,NA,13,TGTGCCAGCAGCGCGGGGATAGGGAAGGAGCAGTACTTC,CASSAGIGKEQYF
TRBV7-2,TRBJ1-2,NA,TRBD1,14,TGTGCCAGCAGCTTAGCTGGGACAGGGTTTGGCTACACCTTC,CASSLAGTGFGYTF
TRBV5-1,TRBJ2-3,NA,NA,12,TGCGCCAGCAGCTCCCCCCCGGGGACGCAGTATTTT,CASSSPPGTQYF
TRBV30,TRBJ1-4,NA,TRBD1,15,TGTGCCTGGAGTGGCGGGACAGGGTATTTCGAAAAACTGTTTTTT,CAWSGGTGYFEKLFF
TRBV2,TRBJ2-2,few,NA,14,TGTGCCAGCCGTGCTAGCGTGACCACCGGGGAGCTGTTTTTT,CASRASVTTGELFF
TRBV19,TRBJ1-2,NA,TRBD1,14,TGTGCCAGTAGACTGGGACAGGCGGACTATGGCTACACCTTC,CASRLGQADYGYTF
TRBV6-1,TRBJ1-2,NA,NA,13,TGTGCCAGCAGTGAGAAGGTTAGGGGTGGCTACACCTTC,CASSEKVRGGYTF
TRBV6-5,TRBJ1-1,NA,TRBD1,15,TGTGCCAGCAGTTACGAGGGGACAGGGGTAACTGAAGCTTTCTTT,CASSYEGTGVTEAFF
TRBV15,TRBJ1-4,NA,NA,16,TGTGCCACCAGCAGAGGAAAGCAGGGGCGTCGGGAAAAACTGTTTTTT,CATSRGKQGRREKLFF
TRBV19,TRBJ2-7,NA,TRBD1,13,TGTGCCAGTGTGGGACAGGGAGCCTACGAGCAGTACTTC,CASVGQGAYEQYF
TRBV7-8,TRBJ2-7,NA,NA,14,TGTGCCAGCAGCTTCAGGGGCCGTACCTACGAGCAGTACTTC,CASSFRGRTYEQYF
TRBV5-6,TRBJ1-2,NA,TRBD1,14,TGTGCCAGCAGTCAAGACAGGGGGGTCTATGGCTACACCTTC,CASSQDRGVYGYTF
TRBV19,TRBJ1-1,NA,NA,14,TGTGCCAGTAGTATAGGCAGGCCGAACACTGAAGCTTTCTTT,CASSIGRPNTEAFF